The 3 T cell receptor beta chains given below trace back to one sample, sequenced in a study of response to subunit inactivated influenza vaccine. MiXCR was run by TCRdb on the RT-PCR reads, yielding one entry per CDR3 protein. The top ten clones hold around 10% of a sample with roughly 570,000 distinct CDR3 sequences, 14% of them seen once. Source: PBMCs from blood, taken 11 to 12 days after vaccination. All receptors come from a man in his fifties or sixties who received an inactivated influenza vaccine.

The sample holds a few counts of this clonotype. The rearrangement joins TRBV20-1 to TRBJ2-1, with D possibly called TRBD1 or TRBD2 (6 bases each). The CDR3 sequence is 13 residues long. Trimming pared 7 bases from V and 6 bases from J, leaving 16 bases between. Looked up from germline, CDR1 is DFQATT and CDR2 is SNEGSKA (reference sequence). The CDR3 coding sequence is TGCAGTGTAAGGAGGGGGAGCTTCAATGAGCAGTTCTTC. Its translation: CSVRRGSFNEQFF.

The rearrangement links TRBV7-9 to TRBJ1-3; 8 bases match TRBD1. From germline, CDR1 is SEHNR and CDR2 FQNEAQ (reference sequence). The V gene end was trimmed by 5 bases and the J gene end by 2 bases; junction bases not matched to a gene: 5. The CDR3 extends over 15 amino acids. This chain's CDR3 is CASSVRTGTGNTIYF. The CDR3 DNA reads TGTGCCAGCAGCGTCCGGACAGGGACTGGAAACACCATATATTTT.

This clonotype was counted many times. The chain has TRBV12-3 or TRBV12-4 and TRBJ2-4, with D perhaps TRBD2 (6 bases). V was trimmed by 5 bases and J by 0 bases, leaving 14 bases between them. This CDR3 contains 16 residues. The CDR3 spells CASSPRERLAKNIQYF. CDR3 coding DNA: TGTGCCAGCAGTCCCCGGGAGAGACTAGCCAAAAACATTCAGTACTTC.